This T cell receptor (beta chain) was found in a study of cytomegalovirus exposure and HLA in healthy donors. Regarding this clone: The DNA is omitted, as the CDR3 cannot be located on it reliably, and the CDR3 follows TCRdb's listing.

Use of 60 Vbeta and 13 Jbeta primers characterized the PCR. TCRdb's table, derived via immunoSEQ multiplex PCR, lists solely in-frame clones and lacks some. The sample carries around 180,000 clones, roughly 86% recorded once. The CDR3 is 13 amino acids long, termini counted. Germline loops: CDR1 MNHNY, CDR2 SVGAGI (reference sequence). This TCR derives from a woman aged 18-29 years in good health and CMV-seronegative. Material: PBMCs. This chain uses TRBV6-6 with TRBJ1-2. The CDR3 spells CASSFGEGYGYTF.